One and the same sample provided the 8 T cell receptor beta chains below, sequenced in a study of CD4 T cells in relation to SARS-CoV-2 and coronaviruses. Assay: immunoSEQ multiplex PCR; the TCRdb copy retains only in-frame clones and omits some. This table holds some 32,000 clones, roughly 82% found once. Antigens for these TCRs are unknown. The sequencing sample was made of memory CD4+ T cells from PBMCs, cultured in vitro. The receptor source for this set is an adult with COVID-19.

In this sample, this clone turned up once. The V call is TRBV15, the J call TRBJ2-2; 8 bases align to TRBD2. The J segment lost 4 bases and the V segment lost 1 base, leaving 11 bases of the junction unmatched. The CDR3 totals 18 residues. Looked up from germline, CDR1 is LNHNV and CDR2 is YYDKDF (reference sequence). The CDR3 region has the DNA TGTGCCACCAGCAGAGTACCGGGAGGGCCGGGAGGCACCGGGGAGCTGTTTTTT. Protein product: CATSRVPGGPGGTGELFF.

The chain employs TRBV10-2 and TRBJ1-4; TRBD1 matches at 7 bases. The CDR3 length is 16 residues. V trimming: 3 bases; J trimming: 4 bases; junction bases outside the gene matches: 8. Germline V lookup: CDR1 WSHSY, CDR2 SAAADI. Here the CDR3 reads CASSDTSGQFNEKLFF. The CDR3 bases are TGCGCCAGCAGTGACACCTCGGGACAGTTTAATGAAAAACTGTTTTTT.

This chain links TRBV11-2 with TRBJ2-3, with 8 bases identical to TRBD2. There are 16 residues in the CDR3. Germline V lookup: CDR1 SGHAT, CDR2 FQNNGV. Trimming at V came to 1 base and at J to 0 bases, leaving 3 bases not matched to a gene. The CDR3 sequence: CASSLGSSGSTDTQYF. The CDR3 DNA sequence: TGTGCCAGCAGCTTAGGGTCTAGCGGGAGCACAGATACGCAGTATTTT.

This clone is labeled medium-sized. The chain uses TRBV21-1 and TRBJ2-1; the DNA was not used to check the table's D call, TRBD1. TRBV21-1 is assigned pseudogene status. This CDR3 region has 14 residues. CDR3 DNA: TGTGCCAGCAGCAAAGGGGGCAGAGGCGATGAGCAGTTCTTC. This translates into CASSKGGRGDEQFF.

The J gene is TRBJ1-3, the V gene TRBV6-5, with a tentative D call TRBD1 (5 bases). The V gene's germline CDR1 is MNHEY and CDR2 SVGAGI. The CDR3 consists of 16 residues. The V end was cut by 0 bases, the J end by 0 bases, with 9 bases between. The CDR3 spells CASSYSGRGSGNTIYF. The CDR3 DNA is TGTGCCAGCAGTTACTCGGGGCGAGGCTCTGGAAACACCATATATTTT.

This clone was recorded only once. V and J are TRBV18 and TRBJ2-5; a possible D gene is TRBD1 (6 bases). The CDR3 contains 19 residues. V was pared by 0 bases and J by 4 bases, with 24 bases between. CDR1 and CDR2 (germline): KGHSH, LQKENI. The CDR3 sequence: CASSPPSVQGISFGETQYF. The CDR3 DNA sequence: TGTGCCAGCTCACCACCTTCCGTACAGGGCATTTCGTTTGGAGAGACCCAGTACTTC.

This clone was observed a few times. This chain uses TRBV27 with TRBJ1-4; no definite D call. Germline V gene sequence: CDR1 MNHEY, CDR2 SMNVEV (reference sequence). V was cut by 10 bases and J by 2 bases, with 17 bases left in between. There are 15 residues in the CDR3. The CDR3 spells CATRPVGRTNEKLFF. CDR3 bases: TGTGCCACCCGCCCCGTTGGACGGACTAATGAAAAACTGTTTTTT.

This chain joins TRBV6-6 and TRBJ1-1; D is uncertain. The CDR3 spans 13 residues. Trimming shortened V by 2 bases and J by 2 bases, and 6 bases separated the two germline ends. Germline V CDR1 and CDR2: MNHNY, SVGAGI (reference sequence). CDR3: CASSYGGNTEAFF. CDR3 nucleotide sequence: TGTGCCAGCAGTTACGGTGGAAACACTGAAGCTTTCTTT.